These 7 T cell receptor beta chains were all obtained from the same sample, sequenced in a study of regulatory T cells in long-lasting Graves disease. Both iRepertoire HTBI primers and Arm-PCR of CDR3 regions were used to build the TCR beta libraries. Via MiXCR, TCRdb re-called the multiplex PCR reads, giving one row per CDR3 protein. The sample records 400,000 to 500,000 distinct CDR3 sequences, less than 25% being singletons. Sample time point: persistent/refractory GD, antithyroid drugs over 5 years with positive TRAb. With RNA extracted from PBMCs as input, the TCR library was made. The sample was peripheral blood mononuclear cells (PBMCs), taken when the disease was refractory, from a patient treated with antithyroid drugs. The receptors stem from a female donor with Graves disease.

The chain combines TRBV7-9 with TRBJ2-5; tentative D call: TRBD2 (5 bases). CDR3 length equals 19 residues. The V gene lost 5 bases and the J gene lost 2 bases, with 27 bases spanning the gap. Germline CDR1 reads SEHNR; CDR2 reads FQNEAQ (reference sequence). The CDR3 DNA follows: TGTGCCAGCAGCCCGACGGACTCATTCCTGAGCGTTAAACAAGAGACCCAGTACTTC. It translates to CASSPTDSFLSVKQETQYF.

This clonotype appeared many times. This chain joins TRBV6-2 or TRBV6-3 and TRBJ2-7; 11 bases align to TRBD2. After removal of 4 bases from V and 3 bases from J, the junction contained 5 bases not matched to a gene. Germline assignment: CDR1 MNHEY and CDR2 SVGEGT. This CDR3 has 15 residues. The CDR3 reads CASSSSGRTYYEQYF. DNA of the CDR3: TGTGCCAGCAGTTCTAGCGGGAGGACATACTACGAGCAGTACTTC.

The table lists this clonotype with a count of one. The chain links TRBV5-1 to TRBJ1-1; D remains unclear. In germline, CDR1 is SGHRS, CDR2 YFSETQ. Trimming took 1 base from V and 7 from J, leaving 11 bases between them. The CDR3 runs to 13 residues. The CDR3 DNA reads TGCGCCAGCAGCTTGAATCCCGGAATTGAAGCTTTCTTT. Protein sequence: CASSLNPGIEAFF.

This clonotype was counted only a few times. The chain has TRBV4-1 and TRBJ1-1, with TRBD1 as a possible D gene (5 bases). V lost 1 base and J lost 0, with 9 bases in between. Germline CDR1 and CDR2: MGHRA and YSYEKL. There are 15 residues in the CDR3. CDR3 residues: CASSQVRGLNTEAFF. The CDR3 region has the DNA TGCGCCAGCAGCCAAGTTAGGGGATTGAACACTGAAGCTTTCTTT.

This clonotype appeared a few times. Possible read error: a much larger clone is one base away. This chain links TRBV4-2 with TRBJ2-5; TRBD1 matches 10 bases. The germline V gene has CDR1 LGHNA and CDR2 YNFKEQ. The CDR3 is 14 amino acids. The J segment lost 3 bases and the V segment lost 3 bases, leaving 1 base of the junction unmatched. CDR3 residues: CASSQGTGEETQYF. The CDR3 coding sequence is TGTGCCAGCAGCCAGGGGACAGGGGAAGAGACCCAGTACTTC.

The chain is built from TRBV27 and TRBJ2-7; tentatively, D is TRBD1 (6 bases). V was trimmed by 5 bases and J by 6 bases, leaving 14 bases between them. Germline CDR1 MNHEY, CDR2 SMNVEV (reference sequence). The CDR3 has 13 amino acids. CDR3 residues: CASSISSGVEQYF. CDR3 sequence (DNA): TGTGCCAGCAGTATCTCCTCAGGGGTCGAGCAGTACTTC.

A few counts support this clonotype. V and J are TRBV27 and TRBJ2-5, with D possibly matching TRBD2 (5 bases). Germline V gene sequence: CDR1 MNHEY, CDR2 SMNVEV (reference sequence). This CDR3 spans 13 amino acids. V shed 6 bases and J shed 6 bases, with 14 bases lying between them. The DNA for the CDR3 is TGTGCCAGCAGCCCATCTGTCGGGAAGACCCAGTACTTC. It yields the protein CASSPSVGKTQYF.